This note documents a single T cell receptor (beta chain) sequence. Germline CDR1 SGHTA, CDR2 FQGTGA. The CDR3 runs to 13 residues. V was cut by 5 bases and J by 7 bases, with 14 bases left in between. The sample comes from a study of blood T cell repertoires in COVID-19. Original processing notes: Amplification with reference gene primers provided the estimates of nucleated cell counts. The data were produced by immunoSEQ multiplex PCR, yet TCRdb's version contains in-frame clones alone and is incomplete. The V and J calls and clone size are taken from that table; D and trimming were inferred from the DNA. The data show fewer than 250,000 clones, with roughly 87% seen just once and roughly 8% held by the top ten.

This receptor was taken from a woman aged 55-70 years with COVID-19, enrolled during active disease. The chain recombines TRBV7-3 with TRBJ2-5; D call uncertain. Sequencing was performed on peripheral blood. The CDR3 DNA reads TGTGCCAGCAGCGCAACAACCACGGGGACCCAGTACTTC. It is translated as CASSATTTGTQYF. The full variable domain, completed using reference TRBV7-3 and TRBJ2-5, is GAGVSQTPSNKVTEKGKYVELRCDPISGHTALYWYRQSLGQGPEFLIYFQGTGAADDSGLPNDRFFAVRPEGSVSTLKIQRTERGDSAVYLCASSATTTGTQYFGPGTRLLVL.